This is a list of T cell receptor beta chains from one sample in a study of siplizumab effects on memory and regulatory T cells. The method was immunoSEQ multiplex PCR; TCRdb's version includes in-frame clones alone and lacks a portion of them. This table holds roughly 110,000 clones, just under 95% found once. The sequencing sample was made of non-Treg CD4+ T cells sorted from blood. Receptors originate from a human donor in good health. CDR3s leave out the opening cysteine and the closing phenylalanine or tryptophan.

J gene | V gene | CDR3 protein
TRBJ1-4 | TRBV29-1 | SVGRANEKLF
TRBJ2-2 | TRBV5-4 | ASSLPDPGELF
TRBJ2-3 | TRBV7-9 | ASSLGTTDTQY
TRBJ2-1 | TRBV28 | ATLAGGLLGQF
TRBJ2-3 | TRBV2 | ASKTLGGTDTQY
TRBJ2-3 | TRBV29-1 | SVEGGGDDTQY
TRBJ2-7 | TRBV20-1 | SARVLGEQY
TRBJ1-1 | TRBV6-1 | ASSGQQGRAEAF
TRBJ2-5 | TRBV12-5 | ASGLQGKQY
TRBJ2-6 | TRBV19 | ASSIGRTGANVLT
TRBJ2-3 | TRBV6-5 | ASSPGLAASDTQY
TRBJ2-3 | TRBV29-1 | SVQPGGRADTQY
TRBJ2-3 | TRBV5-5 | ASSLTSRQGGTDTQY